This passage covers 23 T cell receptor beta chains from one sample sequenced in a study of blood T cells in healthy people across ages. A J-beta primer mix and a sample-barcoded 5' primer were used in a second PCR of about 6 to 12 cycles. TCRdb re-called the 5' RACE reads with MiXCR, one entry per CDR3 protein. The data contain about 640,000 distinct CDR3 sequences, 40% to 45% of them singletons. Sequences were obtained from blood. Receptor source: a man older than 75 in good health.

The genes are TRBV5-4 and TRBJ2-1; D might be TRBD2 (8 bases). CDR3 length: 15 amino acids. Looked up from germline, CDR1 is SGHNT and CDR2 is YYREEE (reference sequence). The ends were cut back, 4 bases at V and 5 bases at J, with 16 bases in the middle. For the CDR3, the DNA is TGTGCCAGCAGCCGGGACAGCGGGGGAGACAATGAGCAGTTCTTC. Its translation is CASSRDSGGDNEQFF.

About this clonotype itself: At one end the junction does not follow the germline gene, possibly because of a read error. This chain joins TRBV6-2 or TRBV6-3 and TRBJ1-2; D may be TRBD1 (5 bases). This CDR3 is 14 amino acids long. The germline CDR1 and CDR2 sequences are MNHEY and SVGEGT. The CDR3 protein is CASGYRPSGYGYTF. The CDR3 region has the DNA TGTGCCAGCGGTTACCGCCCCTCAGGGTATGGCTACACCTTC.

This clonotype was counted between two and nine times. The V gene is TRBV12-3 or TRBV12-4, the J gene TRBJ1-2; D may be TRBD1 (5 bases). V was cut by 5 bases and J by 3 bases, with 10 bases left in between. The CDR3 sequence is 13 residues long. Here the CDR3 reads CASSVGRDYGYTF. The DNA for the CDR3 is TGTGCCAGCAGTGTGGGCAGGGACTATGGCTACACCTTC.

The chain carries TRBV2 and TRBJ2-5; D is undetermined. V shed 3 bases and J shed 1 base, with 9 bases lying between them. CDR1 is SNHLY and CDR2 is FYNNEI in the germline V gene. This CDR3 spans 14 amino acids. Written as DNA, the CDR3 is TGTGCCAGCAGTGAGAGACGCACCCAAGAGACCCAGTACTTC. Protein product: CASSERRTQETQYF.

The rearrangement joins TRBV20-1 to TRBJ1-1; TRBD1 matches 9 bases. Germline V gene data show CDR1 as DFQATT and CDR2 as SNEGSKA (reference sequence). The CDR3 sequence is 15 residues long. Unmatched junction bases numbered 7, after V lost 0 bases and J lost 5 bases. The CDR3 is CSARDRTGERTEAFF. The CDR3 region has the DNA TGCAGTGCTAGAGACAGGACAGGGGAAAGGACTGAAGCTTTCTTT.

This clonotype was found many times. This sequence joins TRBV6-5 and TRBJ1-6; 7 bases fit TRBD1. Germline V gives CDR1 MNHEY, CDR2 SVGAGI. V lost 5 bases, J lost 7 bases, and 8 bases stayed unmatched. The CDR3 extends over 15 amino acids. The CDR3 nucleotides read TGTGCCAGCAGTAGCCGACAGGGCCGAAATTCACCCCTCCACTTT. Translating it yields CASSSRQGRNSPLHF.

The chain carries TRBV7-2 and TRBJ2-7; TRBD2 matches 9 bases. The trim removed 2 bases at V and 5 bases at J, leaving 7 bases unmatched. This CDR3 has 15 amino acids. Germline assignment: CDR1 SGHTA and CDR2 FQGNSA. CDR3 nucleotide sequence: TGTGCCAGCAGCTTATCGGGCGGGGGGGTCCACGAGCAGTACTTC. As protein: CASSLSGGGVHEQYF.

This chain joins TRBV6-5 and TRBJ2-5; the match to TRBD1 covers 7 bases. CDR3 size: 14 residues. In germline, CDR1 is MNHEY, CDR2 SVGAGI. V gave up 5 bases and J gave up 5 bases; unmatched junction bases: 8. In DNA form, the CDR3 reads TGTGCCAGCAGTCCACAGGGGCCGAGGGAGACCCAGTACTTC. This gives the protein CASSPQGPRETQYF.

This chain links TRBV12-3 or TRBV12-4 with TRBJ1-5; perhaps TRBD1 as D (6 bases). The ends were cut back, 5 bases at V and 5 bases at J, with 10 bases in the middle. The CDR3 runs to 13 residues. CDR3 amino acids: CASSGQIHQPQHF. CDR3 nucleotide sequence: TGTGCCAGCAGTGGACAGATACATCAGCCCCAGCATTTT.

The CDR3 bases are TGTGCCACCAGTGACTCACGGACAGGGAACACCGGGGAGCTGTTTTTT. It translates to CATSDSRTGNTGELFF. This sequence joins TRBV24-1 and TRBJ2-2, with TRBD1 identical over 7 bases. The CDR3 extends over 16 amino acids. Germline CDR1 reads KGHDR; CDR2 reads SFDVKD. The V gene end was trimmed by 4 bases and the J gene end by 1 base; junction bases not matched to a gene: 5.

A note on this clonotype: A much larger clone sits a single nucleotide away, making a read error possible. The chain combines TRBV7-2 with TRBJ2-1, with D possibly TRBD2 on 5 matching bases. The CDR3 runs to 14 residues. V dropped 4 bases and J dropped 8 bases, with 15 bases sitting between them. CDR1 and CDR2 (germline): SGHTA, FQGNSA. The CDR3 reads CASSSLGRTDEQFF. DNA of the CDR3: TGTGCCAGCAGCTCCCTCGGCAGGACTGATGAGCAGTTCTTC. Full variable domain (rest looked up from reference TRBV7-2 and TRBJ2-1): GAGVSQSPSNKVTEKGKDVELRCDPISGHTALYWYRQSLGQGLEFLIYFQGNSAPDKSGLPSDRFSAERTGGSVSTLTIQRTQQEDSAVYLCASSSLGRTDEQFFGPGTRLTVL.

The CDR3 here is CASSAKAGGHRPDTQYF. The CDR3 bases are TGTGCCAGCAGCGCGAAGGCCGGAGGGCATCGCCCAGATACGCAGTATTTT. V is TRBV7-9 and J is TRBJ2-3; TRBD2 is a possible D gene (6 bases). Trimming left V 5 bases short and J 4 bases short, with 22 bases between. This CDR3 comprises 17 residues. The germline V gene has CDR1 SEHNR and CDR2 FQNEAQ (reference sequence).

Here the CDR3 reads CATSDPRQGEKLFF. Written as DNA, the CDR3 is TGTGCCACCAGTGATCCACGACAAGGGGAAAAACTGTTTTTT. The rearrangement uses TRBV24-1 and TRBJ1-4; D gene unclear. Per germline, CDR1 KGHDR and CDR2 SFDVKD. Trimming removed 3 bases at V and 8 bases at J, with 12 bases between. The CDR3 is 14 amino acids.

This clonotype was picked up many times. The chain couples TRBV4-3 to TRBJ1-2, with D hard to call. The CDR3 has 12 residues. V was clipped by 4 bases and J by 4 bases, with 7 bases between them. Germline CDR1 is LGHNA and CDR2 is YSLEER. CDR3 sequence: CASSRTGYGYTF. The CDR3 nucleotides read TGCGCCAGCAGCCGGACGGGCTATGGCTACACCTTC.

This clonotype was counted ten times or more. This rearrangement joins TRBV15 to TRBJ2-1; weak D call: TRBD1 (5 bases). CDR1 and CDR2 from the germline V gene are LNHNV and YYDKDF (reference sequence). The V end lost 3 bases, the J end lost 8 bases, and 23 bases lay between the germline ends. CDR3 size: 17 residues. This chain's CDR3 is CATSRAHVFGQGYEQFF. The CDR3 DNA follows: TGTGCCACCAGCAGGGCCCACGTATTCGGCCAGGGCTATGAGCAGTTCTTC.

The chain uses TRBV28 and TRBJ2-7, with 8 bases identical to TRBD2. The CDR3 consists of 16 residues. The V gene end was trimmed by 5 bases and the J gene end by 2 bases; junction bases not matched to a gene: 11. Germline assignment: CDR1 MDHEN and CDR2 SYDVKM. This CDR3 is CASSPPSSGLPYEQYF. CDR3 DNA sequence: TGTGCCAGCAGTCCTCCTTCTAGCGGGTTACCCTACGAGCAGTACTTC.

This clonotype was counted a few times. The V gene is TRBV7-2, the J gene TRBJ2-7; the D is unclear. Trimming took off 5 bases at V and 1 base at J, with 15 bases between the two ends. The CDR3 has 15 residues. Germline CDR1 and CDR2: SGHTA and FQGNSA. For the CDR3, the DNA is TGTGCCAGCAGCCCCAGTACGGGCTATTCCTACGAGCAGTACTTC. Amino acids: CASSPSTGYSYEQYF.

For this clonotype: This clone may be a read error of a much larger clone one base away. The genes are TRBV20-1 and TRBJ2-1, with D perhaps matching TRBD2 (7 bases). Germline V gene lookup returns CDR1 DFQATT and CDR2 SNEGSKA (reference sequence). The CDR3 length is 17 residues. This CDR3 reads CSAPPGPGRGPYNVQFF. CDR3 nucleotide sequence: TGCAGTGCTCCACCGGGCCCAGGGCGGGGGCCTTACAATGTGCAGTTCTTC.

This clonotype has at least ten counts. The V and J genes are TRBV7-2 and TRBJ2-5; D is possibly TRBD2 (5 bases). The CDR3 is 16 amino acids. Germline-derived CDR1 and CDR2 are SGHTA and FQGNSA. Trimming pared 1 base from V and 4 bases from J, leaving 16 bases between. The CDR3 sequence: CASSLVGVGVGETQYF. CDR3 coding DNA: TGTGCCAGCAGCTTAGTTGGGGTGGGAGTCGGAGAGACCCAGTACTTC.

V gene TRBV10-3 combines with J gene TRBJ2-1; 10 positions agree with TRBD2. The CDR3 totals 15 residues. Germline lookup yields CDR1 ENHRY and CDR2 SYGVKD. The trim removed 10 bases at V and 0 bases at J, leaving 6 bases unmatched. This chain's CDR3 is CATTSGESSYNEQFF. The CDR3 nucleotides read TGTGCCACCACTAGCGGGGAAAGCTCCTACAATGAGCAGTTCTTC.

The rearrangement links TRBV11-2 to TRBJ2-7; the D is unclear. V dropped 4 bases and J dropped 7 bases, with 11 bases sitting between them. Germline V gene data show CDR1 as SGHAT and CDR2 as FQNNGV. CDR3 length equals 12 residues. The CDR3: CASSSALREQYF. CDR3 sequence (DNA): TGTGCCAGCAGCTCCGCCCTGAGGGAGCAGTACTTC.

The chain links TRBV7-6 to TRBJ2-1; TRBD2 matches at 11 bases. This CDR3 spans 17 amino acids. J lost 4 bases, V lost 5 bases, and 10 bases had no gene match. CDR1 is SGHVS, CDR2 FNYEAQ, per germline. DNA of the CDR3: TGTGCCAGCAGCCGGCGGACGGCTAGCGGGGGGTACAATGAGCAGTTCTTC. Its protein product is CASSRRTASGGYNEQFF. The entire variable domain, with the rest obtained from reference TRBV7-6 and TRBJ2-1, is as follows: GAGVSQSPRYKVTKRGQDVALRCDPISGHVSLYWYRQALGQGPEFLTYFNYEAQQDKSGLPNDRFSAERPEGSISTLTIQRTEQRDSAMYRCASSRRTASGGYNEQFFGPGTRLTVL.

The CDR3 nucleotides read TGCAGTGCTAGATCAAATTTGAGGGAGACCCAGTACTTC. As protein: CSARSNLRETQYF. The chain combines TRBV20-1 with TRBJ2-5; D uncertain. The germline V gene encodes CDR1 DFQATT and CDR2 SNEGSKA (reference sequence). The length of the CDR3 is 13 residues. The V end was cut by 2 bases, the J end by 5 bases, with 12 bases between.